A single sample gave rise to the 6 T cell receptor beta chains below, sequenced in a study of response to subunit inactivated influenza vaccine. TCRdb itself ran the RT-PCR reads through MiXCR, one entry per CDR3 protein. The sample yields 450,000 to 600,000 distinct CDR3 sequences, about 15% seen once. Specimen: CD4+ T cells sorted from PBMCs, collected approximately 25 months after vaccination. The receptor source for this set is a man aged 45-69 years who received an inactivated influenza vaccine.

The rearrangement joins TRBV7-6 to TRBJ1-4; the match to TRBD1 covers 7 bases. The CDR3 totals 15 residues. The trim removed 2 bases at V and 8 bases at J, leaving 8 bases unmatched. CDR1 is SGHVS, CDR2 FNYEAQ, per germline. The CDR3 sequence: CASSLTAGGREKLFF. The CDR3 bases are TGTGCCAGCAGCTTAACAGCAGGGGGAAGGGAAAAACTGTTTTTT.

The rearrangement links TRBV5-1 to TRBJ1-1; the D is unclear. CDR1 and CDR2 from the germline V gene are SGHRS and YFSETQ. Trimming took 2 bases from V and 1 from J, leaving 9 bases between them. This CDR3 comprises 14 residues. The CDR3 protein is CASSFQLQNTEAFF. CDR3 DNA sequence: TGCGCCAGCAGCTTCCAATTACAGAACACTGAAGCTTTCTTT.

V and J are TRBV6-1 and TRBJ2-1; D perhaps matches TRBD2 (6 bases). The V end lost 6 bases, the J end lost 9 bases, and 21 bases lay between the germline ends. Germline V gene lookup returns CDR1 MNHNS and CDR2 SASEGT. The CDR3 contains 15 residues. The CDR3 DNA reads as TGTGCCAGCAGCCCAGAGCGGGCGGGATCGGGTGAGCAGTTCTTC. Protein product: CASSPERAGSGEQFF.

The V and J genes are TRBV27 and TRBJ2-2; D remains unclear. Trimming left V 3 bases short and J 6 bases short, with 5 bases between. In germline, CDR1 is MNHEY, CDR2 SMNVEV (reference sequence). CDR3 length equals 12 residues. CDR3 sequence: CASSFRAGELFF. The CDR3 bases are TGTGCCAGCAGTTTCCGGGCCGGGGAGCTGTTTTTT.

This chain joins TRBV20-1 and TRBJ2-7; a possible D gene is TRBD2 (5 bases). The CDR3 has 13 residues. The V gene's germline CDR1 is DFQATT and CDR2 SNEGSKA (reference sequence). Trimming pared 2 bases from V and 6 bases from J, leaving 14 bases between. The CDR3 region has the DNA TGCAGTGCTAGATTTCCGAATCGGGGCGAGCAGTACTTC. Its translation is CSARFPNRGEQYF.

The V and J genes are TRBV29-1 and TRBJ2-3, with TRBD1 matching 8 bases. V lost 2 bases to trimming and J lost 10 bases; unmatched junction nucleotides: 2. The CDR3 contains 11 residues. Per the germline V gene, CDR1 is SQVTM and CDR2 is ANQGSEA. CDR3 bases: TGCAGCGTTGAATGGACAGGGCCGCAGTATTTT. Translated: CSVEWTGPQYF.